This T cell receptor (beta chain) comes out of a study of naive and memory T cell subsets. Study findings and constraints: Over 85% of naive TCR sequences appeared only once, unlike memory subsets.

The beta constant-region primer was an equimolar mix of two oligonucleotides covering TRBC1 and TRBC2. Ligated cDNA was amplified by four rounds of PCR with nested alpha and beta constant-region primers and SP2. An oligonucleotide with the SP2 primer and a 12-nucleotide UMI was ligated to the cDNA 3' end. MiXCR was run by TCRdb on the UMI-ligation and nested PCR reads, yielding one entry per CDR3 protein. The table includes under 25,000 distinct CDR3 sequences, over 7% detected once. V dropped 2 bases and J dropped 7 bases, with 12 bases sitting between them. CDR3 length equals 14 residues. Looked up from germline, CDR1 is MDHEN and CDR2 is SYDVKM. After the first PCR, alpha and beta chain libraries were processed separately. This clonotype was observed a few times. Its target is not known.

The origin of this receptor is a human donor in good health. The chain combines TRBV28 with TRBJ2-1; D call uncertain. Sequenced material: central memory CD8+ T cells from blood. The DNA of the CDR3 is TGTGCCAGCAGTTTAATCCTGTGGGGAAATGAGCAGTTCTTC. Residues: CASSLILWGNEQFF.